This TCR beta chain is from a study of blood T cell dynamics during melanoma immunotherapy. Regarding time point: week 3, after first cycle of checkpoint inhibitor. The data were produced by immunoSEQ multiplex PCR, yet TCRdb's version contains in-frame clones alone and is incomplete. The profile shows more than 10,000 clones, under 95% of them singletons. CDR1 and CDR2 from the germline V gene are SQVTM and ANQGSEA. The length of the CDR3 is 13 residues. The chain carries TRBV29-1 and TRBJ2-5; the D gene is possibly TRBD1 (5 bases). The J call may be wrong; the DNA end is better matched by TRBJ2-7. The sample in question was effector memory CD8+ T cells from blood, obtained from a patient treated with checkpoint blockade. The TCR sequence derives from a human donor with melanoma. CDR3 residues: CSVESDSLREQYF. CDR3 coding DNA: TGCAGCGTTGAAAGCGACAGCCTTCGCGAGCAGTACTTC.